This T cell receptor beta chain was sequenced in a study of cytomegalovirus exposure and HLA in healthy donors. Vbeta (60) and Jbeta (13) primers were used in the PCR. Sequencing used immunoSEQ multiplex PCR; TCRdb keeps in-frame clones, though not all of them. The sample has about 140,000 clones; around 80% are singletons. There are 15 residues in the CDR3. Germline V gene sequence: CDR1 MNHEY, CDR2 SMNVEV (reference sequence). With V trimmed by 2 bases and J by 8 bases, 9 bases remained unmatched. This clone was seen only once. The antigen is not known. The study, taken as a whole, reports: Later, an analysis found that common viral pathogens appeared to be linked with several of the most significant clusters. In a later analysis, HLA-associated beta chains showed higher expansion and lower generation probabilities than comparable chains.

J is TRBJ1-2 and V is TRBV27, with TRBD1 matching 9 bases. This sequence originates from a man between 18 and 35 years old in good health and CMV-seropositive. The sample comprised PBMCs. As DNA, the CDR3 is TGTGCCAGCAGTTTAATAGAACAGGGGGCTTGGGGCTACACCTTC. Protein: CASSLIEQGAWGYTF.